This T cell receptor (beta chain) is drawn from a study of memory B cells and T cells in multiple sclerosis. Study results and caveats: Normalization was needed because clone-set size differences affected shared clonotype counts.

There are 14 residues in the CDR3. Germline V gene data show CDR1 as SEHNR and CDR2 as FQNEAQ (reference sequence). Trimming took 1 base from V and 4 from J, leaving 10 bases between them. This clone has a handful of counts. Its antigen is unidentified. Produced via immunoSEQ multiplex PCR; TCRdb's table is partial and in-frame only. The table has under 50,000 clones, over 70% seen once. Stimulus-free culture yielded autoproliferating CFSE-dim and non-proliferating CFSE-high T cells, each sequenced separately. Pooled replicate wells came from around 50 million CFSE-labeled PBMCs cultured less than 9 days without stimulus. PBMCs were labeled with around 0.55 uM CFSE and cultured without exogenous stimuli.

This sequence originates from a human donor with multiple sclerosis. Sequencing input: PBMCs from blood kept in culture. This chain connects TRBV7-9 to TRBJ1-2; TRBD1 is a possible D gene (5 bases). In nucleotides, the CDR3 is TGTGCCAGCAGCTTAGGAGGGACGGGCTATGGCTACACCTTC. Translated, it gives CASSLGGTGYGYTF.